This T cell receptor (beta chain) was identified during a study of cytomegalovirus exposure and HLA in healthy donors (TCRdb year 2017). As for the study more broadly: An earlier analysis of approximately 600 of the donors reported about 250 Gb of sequence data and approximately 110 million unique TCR beta sequences from roughly 180 million T cells. Roughly 300 gigabases of sequencing data and 70 million to 85 million unique TCR sequences were included in an early release covering several hundred HLA-typed donors. Of the 398 genotyped donors, 75% to 85% were placed in the genetic ancestry cluster associated with self-reported Caucasian donors. The aim of the study was to test whether cataloging public T cell receptors could identify signatures of past pathogen exposure. The T cell repertoires of around 670 subjects were profiled by immunosequencing and related to cytomegalovirus serostatus. Besides the first cohort of more than 650 subjects, a separate validation cohort made up of 120 different subjects was used. The study combined high-throughput TCR immunosequencing, statistical association of individual TCRs with disease status, and machine learning to predict cytomegalovirus infection status. A later analysis re-analyzed previously published TCR beta repertoires from 600 to 850 donors and added high-resolution HLA genotyping to study TCR occurrence patterns. Rather than using new phenotypic data, the later analysis identified candidate immune exposures from TCR beta sequences and from how often those sequences occurred across donors. An earlier analysis of 500 to 650 of the donors applied high-throughput TCR beta sequencing to assess whether each TCR beta V gene segment acted as functional or pseudogenic. Alongside the repertoire data, information on donor age, sex, ethnicity and CMV serostatus was compiled. A later genetic analysis took genome-wide SNP genotypes for about three fifths of the 666 donors and used that subset as a discovery cohort. Every repertoire in the discovery cohort had been generated on one and the same sequencing platform. HLA typing included class I and class II loci at four-digit resolution. Typing coverage differed by locus: A, B, C, DRB1 and DQB1 were typed in roughly 629-630 donors, DQA1 in around 500, DPA1 in 600 to 610, and DPB1 in 400 to 490. Because of strong linkage in the cohort, five DR-DQ haplotypes were treated as single units for association and clustering. Among 350 to 400 genotyped donors of the cohort, an average of approximately 250,000 unique TCR beta nucleotide sequences were sequenced per donor, around 18% of them non-productive.

For CDR1 and CDR2, the germline V gene lists SGHNT and YENEEA. From the cysteine through the phenylalanine, the CDR3 covers 17 amino acids. The only DNA kept is the CDR3, 51 bases in frame from the first base. A distance of 23 bases separates the germline ends of V and J, which lose 5 bases and 4 bases respectively. In total, 666 healthy bone marrow donors made up the cohort. All cohort members were sampled while nominally healthy, although unrecorded immune exposures were likely present. The donor tested CMV seronegative, placing the donor among the 300 to 450 seronegative members of the cohort. A peripheral blood sample was provided by each donor, and peripheral blood mononuclear cells were used for TCR beta sequencing. Genomic DNA extraction from the blood cell samples was performed with the Qiagen DNeasy Blood Extraction Kit. Here is what the overall study found, with its caveats: In a later analysis, HLA-associated TCR beta chains were found to be more clonally expanded and to have lower generation probabilities than equally common non-associated chains. The only immune exposure information available for the cohort was CMV serostatus. According to a later analysis, parvovirus B19, influenza, CMV and Epstein-Barr virus appeared linked to several top co-occurrence clusters. Presence/absence analyses assumed roughly uniform sequencing depth across donors, an assumption that may not hold. The authors suggested that the approach could potentially be extended to other disease states and immunological phenotypes. In a later analysis, TCR association rates were found to vary across HLA loci, with the most associated TCRs seen for DRB1 alleles and the fewest for HLA-C alleles. The 87-base-pair reads could not distinguish some IMGT-functional V segments, including TRBV6-2 and TRBV6-3, so those segments were excluded. While some public TCRs were present in many individuals, most TCR sequences turned up only very rarely across donors. In vitro tests confirmed that three of the cytomegalovirus-associated TCR beta chains recognize cytomegalovirus antigens. Linkage disequilibrium might explain the correlated functional status among segregating V segments, but an unknown experimental factor could not be excluded. A further reported finding was that TCR beta sequences accurately predicted the HLA-A and HLA-B alleles for most subjects in the first cohort. A later analysis found that most CMV-associated TCR beta chains appeared HLA-restricted, with HLA associations seemingly driven largely by CMV exposure. At a false discovery rate of 0.05, a later analysis linked 16,951 TCR beta sequences to specific HLA alleles. The study listed 150 to 200 TCR beta chains as associated with cytomegalovirus. The earlier analysis of nearly 600 of the donors excluded some 16 rarely observed V segments, including chromosome 9 orphons, because counts were too low. According to a later genetic analysis, donors in an Asian-associated ancestry cluster had fewer N-insertions in productive TCRs than the approximately 700-donor mean. In both the original and validation cohorts, the classifier was reported to diagnose cytomegalovirus status with high specificity and sensitivity. When HLA alleles, especially DR and DQ, strongly co-occurred, attributing TCR associations to individual alleles was difficult. An association between a missense DCLRE1C variant and V-gene and J-gene trimming of TCR beta chains was found in a later genetic analysis and replicated in an independent cohort. Only TCR beta chains were sequenced in this cohort, and the absence of alpha or paired-chain data limited detectable features. A group of highly shared sequence variants was considered likely to be a technical artifact of the sequencing pipeline. In an earlier analysis of over 550 of the donors, most TCR beta V segments were observed in productive rearrangements about 87% or about 30% of the time, broadly matching IMGT annotations. Because HLA typing was missing for some donors at each locus, association tests included only the typed subset.

On this clone: The antigen it recognizes is unknown. Base qualities are not at hand, and no much larger clone is one base apart.

The library was built by means of the immunoSEQ multiplex PCR assay. The multiplex PCR relied on a mix of 60 forward primers for TCR Vbeta segments and 13 reverse primers for TCR Jbeta segments. The CDR3 region of rearranged TCR beta genes was amplified from genomic DNA with a multiplex PCR assay. Amplified TCR beta libraries were sequenced as 87-base-pair reads on the Illumina HiSeq System. The original methods were these. A later analysis tallied approximately 87 million unique TCR beta chains across the 550 to 850 repertoires, and about 10 million of those chains were shared by two or more donors. A nearest-neighbor algorithm error-corrected the raw reads and collapsed the reads into unique sequences, merging closely related sequences to remove PCR and sequencing errors. CDR3 sequences were aligned to IMGT reference sequences to assign V, D and J gene segments. For a sequence to be retained, at least a six-nucleotide match to both a V gene segment and a J gene segment was required. A rearrangement counted as productive if the CDR3 had no stop codons and remained in frame with V and J, and every other rearrangement counted as non-productive. CDR3 was defined according to IMGT convention as the region running from the second conserved V-encoded cysteine to the conserved J-encoded phenylalanine. In an earlier analysis of around 540 of the donors, sequences lacking an unambiguous match to a single V gene segment were excluded. An earlier analysis of 587 of the donors called V segments functional above 56.7% productive rearrangements and segregating when the between-donor standard deviation exceeded 5%. A statistical classification framework was built to diagnose cytomegalovirus status from the catalog of TCR beta chain sequences. In a later analysis, TCR nucleotide sequences were compared against IMGT/GENE-DB human TR gene sequences so that V and J genes could be assigned. The TCRdist pipeline was used in a later analysis to assign CDR3 sequences and most-parsimonious VDJ recombination scenarios. In a later analysis, every TCR beta chain was defined by the combination of its CDR3 amino acid sequence and its V-gene family, and reads without a unique V-gene family were dropped. A later analysis removed several hundred highly shared, low-generation-probability nucleotide sequences to deal with suspected cross-contamination and a sequencing artifact. In a later analysis, a clonal expansion index for each public chain was calculated from normalized within-repertoire ranks of inferred template counts. A later analysis computed generation probabilities with a VDJ recombination model fitted to out-of-frame rearrangements, and checked the results against IGoR. In a later analysis, hypergeometric tests were used to score TCR-TCR, TCR-HLA and TCR-CMV co-occurrence, with a repertoire-size bias correction applied to TCR pairs. To estimate false discovery rates, a later analysis permuted the HLA or CMV assignments 20 times. A later analysis grouped co-occurring TCRs with DBSCAN, adding TCRdist sequence similarity when clustering within HLA-allele-positive subsets. Repertoires with fewer than 30,000 or more than 120,000 public chains, plus five repertoires with anomalous nucleotide sharing, were excluded from co-occurrence clustering. The table comes from immuneACCESS by way of TCRdb, which keeps in-frame sequences with V and J called. Part of the clones is missing from these tables; in studies checked, under half for an unresolved V gene and the rest for unknown reasons. That table furnishes V, J and clone size, whereas the DNA furnished D and trimming. This sample has roughly 67,000 clones in its table, and around 78% of those were observed once. The ten largest make up 9.7% of the sample.

This receptor was identified in a man aged 35 to 55 in good health and CMV-seronegative. The chain is encoded by TRBV11-3 joined to TRBJ1-1; the D gene is perhaps TRBD1, on 6 matching bases. Sequencing was performed on PBMCs. Here the CDR3 is given as CASSPGGRGNSGTEAFF. The DNA reads TGTGCCAGCAGCCCGGGGGGGCGCGGAAACAGTGGCACTGAAGCTTTCTTT.